What follows are 5 T cell receptor beta chains derived from one specimen sequenced in a study of T cells in Graves' hyperthyroidism and ophthalmopathy. Amplified TCR beta CDR3 regions derived from RNA transcripts. HTBI primers were used for first-round RT-PCR of the TCR CDR3. Via MiXCR, TCRdb re-called the multiplex PCR reads, giving one row per CDR3 protein. The sample includes about 600,000 distinct CDR3 sequences, around 15% of them seen just once. Sequencing was done on a sample of blood. Every receptor here comes from a woman aged 45-65 years with Graves' ophthalmopathy.

This rearrangement joins TRBV12-3 or TRBV12-4 to TRBJ1-2; D unclear. The CDR3 totals 13 residues. V was pared by 6 bases and J by 2 bases, with 10 bases between. The CDR3 is CASRHIWNYGYTF. CDR3 sequence (DNA): TGTGCCAGCAGACATATATGGAACTATGGCTACACCTTC.

The chain joins TRBV2 to TRBJ2-7; D ambiguous. This CDR3 is built from 14 residues. CDR1 is SNHLY, CDR2 FYNNEI, per germline. Trimming took 6 bases from V and 4 from J, leaving 16 bases between them. CDR3 loop: CASRSRTGSYEQYF. The CDR3, as DNA: TGTGCCAGCAGGTCCCGGACCGGTTCTTACGAGCAGTACTTC.

This clonotype came up a few times. DNA for the CDR3: TGTGCCAGCAGCCAAGAGGGACTAGCGGGAGGGGGCGGGGGGTATGAGCAGTTCTTC. Translation: CASSQEGLAGGGGGYEQFF. The chain joins TRBV4-2 to TRBJ2-1; 16 bases fit TRBD2. Germline V CDR1 and CDR2: LGHNA, YNFKEQ. V lost 0 bases to trimming and J lost 8 bases; unmatched junction nucleotides: 10. This CDR3 is built from 19 residues.

This clonotype was found a few times. The chain has TRBV6-1 and TRBJ1-6, with unresolved D. Trimming took 7 bases from V and 6 from J, leaving 22 bases between them. Per germline, CDR1 MNHNS and CDR2 SASEGT. The CDR3 totals 17 residues. CDR3 sequence reads: CASKRTVTTILNSPLHF. DNA for the CDR3: TGTGCCAGCAAAAGAACAGTCACAACAATTCTTAATTCACCCCTCCACTTT.

This clonotype was seen a few times. V usage is TRBV15 and J usage is TRBJ2-3, with 8 bases that match TRBD1. After removal of 3 bases from V and 4 bases from J, the junction contained 6 bases not matched to a gene. The CDR3 contains 15 residues. Germline V lookup: CDR1 LNHNV, CDR2 YYDKDF (reference sequence). The CDR3 bases are TGTGCCACCAGCAGGTGGACAGGGTCTGCAGATACGCAGTATTTT. Translation gives CATSRWTGSADTQYF.